This is a list of T cell receptor beta chains from one sample in a study of blood T cell repertoires in COVID-19. TCRdb's copy holds only in-frame clones and misses some; the assay was immunoSEQ multiplex PCR. Here the sample spans roughly 250,000 clones, around 82% being singletons. The material sequenced was peripheral blood. The receptor source for this set is a woman aged 80 or over with active or convalescent COVID-19. Each CDR3 is given with its conserved first and last residue. The order of the fields is V gene, clone size, D gene, J gene, CDR3 protein, CDR3 DNA. A D gene is named only where the DNA matches it firmly. Clone sizes are given selectively: once, few, many, or a class where the clone is expanded.

>TRBV10-3|-|TRBD1|TRBJ2-7
CAISEHRGERYEQYF
TGTGCCATCAGTGAGCACAGGGGGGAGCGGTACGAGCAGTACTTC
>TRBV28|-|TRBD1|TRBJ2-7
CASSHRTGVPYEQYF
TGTGCCAGCAGTCACCGGACAGGGGTACCCTACGAGCAGTACTTC
>TRBV11-2|-|TRBD1|TRBJ1-2
CASSLTATGDYGYTF
TGTGCCAGCAGCTTAACCGCGACAGGGGACTATGGCTACACCTTC
>TRBV28|-|-|TRBJ2-2
CASSPLSPTGELFF
TGTGCCAGCAGTCCTTTGAGTCCGACCGGGGAGCTGTTTTTT
>TRBV28|-|-|TRBJ1-3
CASGQQLKVYTIYF
TGTGCCAGCGGTCAACAGCTTAAGGTGTACACCATATATTTT
>TRBV27|-|TRBD1|TRBJ2-5
CASSLRDRVETQYF
TGTGCCAGCAGTTTGAGGGACAGGGTGGAGACCCAGTACTTC
>TRBV10-3|few|TRBD1|TRBJ2-7
CAIMGDRDSYEQYF
TGTGCCATCATGGGGGACAGGGACTCCTACGAGCAGTACTTC
>TRBV5-1|-|-|TRBJ2-2
CASSTENTGELFF
TGCGCCAGCAGTACAGAGAACACCGGGGAGCTGTTTTTT
>TRBV6-4|-|-|TRBJ2-7
CASSGQTLEGPYEQYF
TGTGCCAGCAGTGGCCAAACCCTAGAGGGCCCTTACGAGCAGTACTTC
>TRBV6-6|-|-|TRBJ1-3
CASTDIRTAGNTIYF
TGTGCCAGCACGGATATCAGGACAGCTGGAAACACCATATATTTT
>TRBV2|-|-|TRBJ2-3
CASSEGGVNVDTQYF
TGTGCCAGCAGTGAAGGGGGGGTGAATGTGGATACGCAGTATTTT
>TRBV10-1|-|-|TRBJ1-1
CASSPPGNTEAFF
TGCGCCAGCAGCCCCCCGGGGAACACTGAAGCTTTCTTT
>TRBV30|once|-|TRBJ2-2
CAWSSGNTGELFF
TGTGCCTGGAGTAGCGGAAACACCGGGGAGCTGTTTTTT
>TRBV6-6|-|TRBD2|TRBJ2-3
CASRKREGGTDTQYF
TGTGCCAGCAGAAAGCGGGAGGGCGGCACAGATACGCAGTATTTT
>TRBV20-1|medium-sized|TRBD1|TRBJ1-5
CSASQGGQPQHF
TGCAGTGCTAGTCAGGGGGGTCAGCCCCAGCATTTT
>TRBV5-1|-|-|TRBJ2-3
CASSLGSVGTDTQYF
TGCGCCAGCAGCTTGGGTAGCGTGGGCACAGATACGCAGTATTTT
>TRBV7-9|-|TRBD1|TRBJ1-1
CASSLDRVSTEAFF
TGTGCCAGCAGCTTGGACAGGGTGAGCACTGAAGCTTTCTTT
>TRBV3-1/TRBV3-2|-|TRBD1|TRBJ1-2
CASSRVETGIGYTF
TGTGCCAGCAGCCGGGTGGAGACAGGGATCGGCTACACCTTC
>TRBV5-1|-|TRBD1|TRBJ1-2
CASSLVGSGGAYGYTF
TGCGCCAGCAGCTTGGTTGGTTCAGGGGGCGCCTATGGCTACACCTTC
>TRBV28|few|TRBD1|TRBJ1-5
CARPPCGESPGQHSNQPQHF
TGTGCCAGACCACCTTGCGGTGAGTCTCCGGGACAGCATAGCAATCAGCCCCAGCATTTT
>TRBV7-7|-|-|TRBJ2-3
CASSLGLAGLADTQYF
TGTGCCAGCAGCTTAGGCCTAGCTGGGCTCGCAGATACGCAGTATTTT
>TRBV28|-|-|TRBJ1-1
CASSDFRPNTEAFF
TGTGCCAGCAGCGACTTTCGACCGAACACTGAAGCTTTCTTT
>TRBV18|-|TRBD1|TRBJ2-2
CASSPGQTNTGELFF
TGTGCCAGCTCACCGGGACAGACGAACACCGGGGAGCTGTTTTTT
>TRBV19|-|-|TRBJ2-7
CASRSLSSYEQYF
TGTGCCAGTCGGTCCCTAAGCTCCTACGAGCAGTACTTC
>TRBV7-9|-|-|TRBJ1-5
CASGGDSNQPQHF
TGTGCCAGCGGTGGAGATAGCAATCAGCCCCAGCATTTT
>TRBV7-8|-|-|TRBJ1-2
CASSLDRSFSNYGYTF
TGTGCCAGCAGCTTAGATCGTAGTTTTTCTAACTATGGCTACACCTTC
>TRBV5-1|-|TRBD1|TRBJ1-4
CASSRTGGNEKLFF
TGCGCCAGCAGCCGGACAGGGGGTAATGAAAAACTGTTTTTT
>TRBV6-1|-|TRBD1|TRBJ1-5
CASSDDRGMPQHF
TGTGCCAGCAGTGACGACAGGGGGATGCCCCAGCATTTT
>TRBV28|-|-|TRBJ1-4
CASLPKGGTNEKLFF
TGTGCCAGCCTCCCAAAGGGAGGGACTAATGAAAAACTGTTTTTT
>TRBV4-2|-|-|TRBJ2-5
CASSQDQYQETQYF
TGTGCCAGCAGCCAAGATCAGTACCAAGAGACCCAGTACTTC
>TRBV29-1|-|-|TRBJ1-2
CSVEGFLEDGYTF
TGCAGCGTTGAAGGGTTTTTGGAGGATGGCTACACCTTC
>TRBV5-1|-|TRBD1|TRBJ2-5
CASSWGTGGAQETQYF
TGCGCCAGCAGCTGGGGCACAGGGGGAGCCCAAGAGACCCAGTACTTC
>TRBV10-2|-|-|TRBJ1-1
CASSETPRGDTEAFF
TGCGCCAGCAGTGAAACACCCAGGGGCGACACTGAAGCTTTCTTT
>TRBV12-3/TRBV12-4|-|-|TRBJ1-2
CASNGLDGYTF
TGTGCCAGCAACGGGTTGGATGGCTACACCTTC
>TRBV5-1|-|TRBD2|TRBJ2-2
CASSLGTSGELFF
TGCGCCAGCAGCTTAGGGACTAGCGGGGAGCTGTTTTTT
>TRBV29-1|-|-|TRBJ1-1
CSVDPSSEAFF
TGCAGCGTTGATCCTTCCAGTGAAGCTTTCTTT
>TRBV18|once|-|TRBJ1-5
CASSPDRSIQPQHF
TGTGCCAGCTCACCAGACAGGTCAATCCAGCCCCAGCATTTT
>TRBV2|-|TRBD2|TRBJ2-1
CASRGGTVDEQFF
TGTGCCTCCCGGGGGGGCACGGTGGATGAGCAGTTCTTC
>TRBV18|-|-|TRBJ2-5
CASSPPTGRETQYF
TGTGCCAGCTCACCACCAACAGGGAGAGAGACCCAGTACTTC
>TRBV5-1|once|TRBD2|TRBJ2-3
CASRTSGSADTQYF
TGCGCCAGCCGGACTAGCGGGAGTGCAGATACGCAGTATTTT
>TRBV5-1|-|-|TRBJ2-2
CASSPPATGTGELFF
TGCGCCAGCAGCCCCCCCGCGACGGGAACCGGGGAGCTGTTTTTT
>TRBV7-9|-|-|TRBJ2-2
CASSDSALAANTGELFF
TGTGCCAGCAGCGACAGTGCGTTAGCGGCGAACACCGGGGAGCTGTTTTTT
>TRBV5-5|-|TRBD1|TRBJ2-7
CASRVGQGAGYEQYF
TGTGCCAGCAGGGTCGGACAGGGGGCCGGGTACGAGCAGTACTTC
>TRBV6-5|-|-|TRBJ1-1
CASSRMDISNTEAFF
TGTGCCAGCTCCAGAATGGACATCTCGAACACTGAAGCTTTCTTT
>TRBV5-1|-|-|TRBJ1-1
CASSSLVQGTEAFF
TGCGCCAGCAGCTCGCTAGTCCAGGGCACTGAAGCTTTCTTT
>TRBV20-1|-|-|TRBJ1-2
CSAGGWGRHGYTF
TGCAGTGCTGGTGGGTGGGGGCGCCATGGCTACACCTTC